This TCR beta chain was identified during a study of shared clonotypes between healthy human individuals. Study-level background: Researchers assigned three CD4 naive, three CD4 memory, two CD8 naive and one CD8 memory plate to each donor. Study-wide points: Clonotypes which were not shared had lower generation probabilities than clonotypes that all four donors shared.

Repertoires were generated with immunoSEQ multiplex PCR, while TCRdb's copy carries only in-frame clones and drops some. The sample has about 2.4 million clones, over 85% seen once; the top ten hold 0.36%. Donors, without exception, were Caucasian adults residing in Nashville, Tennessee. A word on this clone: Its specificity is not known. At the DNA level, this CDR3 is encoded by other sequences in the same sample as well.

This clonotype was sampled from a man aged 18 to 35 in good health. Some clones in this sample may be carry-over from other donors' samples. Sequenced sample: naive CD4+ T cells from PBMCs. Subset of the sample: CD45RA+ positively selected.

The CDR3 here is CASSLGVAGGYNEQFF. As DNA, the CDR3 is TGCGCCAGCAGCTTGGGGGTTGCGGGAGGGTACAATGAGCAGTTCTTC. The V gene is TRBV5-1, the J gene TRBJ2-1; 9 bases match TRBD2. This CDR3 has 16 residues. Germline trimming cut 0 bases from V and 4 bases from J; bases unmatched to any gene: 5. The germline gives CDR1 SGHRS, CDR2 YFSETQ.